Included here is one T cell receptor (beta chain) sequence, with context. Its antigen is as yet unknown. Method: immunoSEQ multiplex PCR; TCRdb's copy keeps in-frame clones and lacks some. The table shows approximately 56,000 clones, with less than 85% occurring only once. The CDR3 consists of 17 residues. After removal of 5 bases from V and 6 bases from J, the junction contained 14 bases not matched to a gene. The V gene's germline CDR1 is SGHNT and CDR2 YENEEA. The entry originates in a study of identifying expanded T cells in peripheral blood. Healthy donors had no documented immune events, such as infections, while sampled. General study results and limits: Variance in clone template counts between roughly two-week samples significantly increased with total template count across all healthy donors. Technical replicates showed around 1.2 changed clones; roughly two weeks 15 to 20; four weeks 19.

The TCR sequence derives from a person between 18 and 70 years old in good health. V gene TRBV11-3 combines with J gene TRBJ2-2; 8 nucleotides agree with TRBD2. Sequencing was performed on blood. The CDR3 reads CASSPGLAGGPAGELFF. CDR3 nucleotide sequence: TGTGCCAGCAGCCCAGGGCTTGCGGGGGGTCCCGCCGGGGAGCTGTTTTTT. The full variable domain, its missing parts supplied by reference TRBV11-3 and TRBJ2-2, is EAGVVQSPRYKIIEKKQPVAFWCNPISGHNTLYWYLQNLGQGPELLIRYENEEAVDDSQLPKDRFSAERLKGVDSTLKIQPAELGDSAVYLCASSPGLAGGPAGELFFGEGSRLTVL.